Listed here are 15 T cell receptor beta chains from one sample, sequenced in a study of blood T cells in healthy people across ages. A second PCR, run for about 7 to 11 cycles, used a sample-barcoded 5' primer plus a J-beta primer mix. One entry per CDR3 protein results from TCRdb running MiXCR on the 5' RACE reads. This table holds about 570,000 distinct CDR3 sequences, 27% found once. The specimen was blood. Receptors were obtained from a woman in her 70s in good health.

Only a few counts were recorded for this clonotype. The chain links TRBV20-1 to TRBJ2-7, with 8 bases fitting TRBD1. Germline CDR1 reads DFQATT; CDR2 reads SNEGSKA (reference sequence). The CDR3 extends over 15 amino acids. V lost 3 bases, J lost 0 bases, and 7 bases stayed unmatched. Here the CDR3 reads CSARPRDRSSYEQYF. Written as DNA, the CDR3 is TGCAGTGCTAGGCCCCGGGACAGGAGCTCCTACGAGCAGTACTTC.

The J gene is TRBJ1-2, the V gene TRBV12-3 or TRBV12-4; D not resolved. The CDR3 consists of 15 residues. Trimming left V 7 bases short and J 0 bases short, with 15 bases between. This CDR3 is CASTRGAGANYGYTF. The CDR3 nucleotides read TGTGCCAGCACCCGCGGAGCCGGTGCTAACTATGGCTACACCTTC.

This clonotype was observed a few times. The V and J genes are TRBV27 and TRBJ2-3; D is unclear. V was pared by 2 bases and J by 5 bases, with 8 bases between. The CDR3 runs to 13 residues. The germline V gene encodes CDR1 MNHEY and CDR2 SMNVEV (reference sequence). The CDR3 DNA reads TGTGCCAGCAGTTTAAAAGAACTAGATACGCAGTATTTT. This encodes CASSLKELDTQYF.

This clonotype was seen only a few times. The V gene is TRBV3-1, the J gene TRBJ2-7; D gene unclear. This CDR3 region has 13 residues. Germline-derived CDR1 and CDR2 are LGHDT and YNNKEL (reference sequence). V was cut by 0 bases and J by 9 bases, with 12 bases left in between. This chain's CDR3 is CASSQEPRFGQYF. CDR3 DNA: TGTGCCAGCAGCCAAGAACCGCGGTTTGGGCAGTACTTC.

At least ten counts were recorded for this clonotype. J is TRBJ2-5 and V is TRBV20-1; D is uncertain. Trimming cost V 5 bases and J 5 bases, with 12 bases left between them. Germline V CDR1 and CDR2: DFQATT, SNEGSKA (reference sequence). CDR3 length equals 12 residues. The CDR3 DNA reads as TGCAGTGCTCGGGCCAGCATTGAGACCCAGTACTTC. As protein: CSARASIETQYF.

The V and J genes are TRBV9 and TRBJ1-1; D is perhaps TRBD1 (6 bases). This CDR3 comprises 16 residues. Germline V gene data show CDR1 as SGDLS and CDR2 as YYNGEE. Trimming removed 3 bases at V and 2 bases at J, with 17 bases between. The DNA of the CDR3 is TGTGCCAGCAGCGCCCAGCCTTTCGGGACAAACACTGAAGCTTTCTTT. This gives the protein CASSAQPFGTNTEAFF.

The V and J genes are TRBV24-1 and TRBJ2-4; the match to TRBD1 covers 7 bases. The length of the CDR3 is 14 residues. Trimming cost V 7 bases and J 0 bases; bases outside gene matches: 2. The V gene's germline CDR1 is KGHDR and CDR2 SFDVKD. As DNA, the CDR3 is TGTGCCACCAGGGGACAGTTAGCCAAAAACATTCAGTACTTC. Encoded protein: CATRGQLAKNIQYF.

The gene calls are TRBV12-3 or TRBV12-4 and TRBJ1-2; 7 nucleotides agree with TRBD1. Trimming at V came to 5 bases and at J to 5 bases, leaving 5 bases not matched to a gene. The CDR3 has 13 residues. CDR3 bases: TGTGCCAGCAGTCAACAGGGGATTTATGGCTACACCTTC. Protein: CASSQQGIYGYTF.

The V gene is TRBV7-2, the J gene TRBJ2-7; D gene uncertain. V lost 6 bases to trimming and J lost 0 bases, with 9 bases between them. The CDR3 is made up of 13 amino acids. Germline-derived CDR1 and CDR2 are SGHTA and FQGNSA. CDR3 sequence: CASSISSSYEQYF. CDR3 DNA: TGTGCCAGCAGTATTAGCAGCTCCTACGAGCAGTACTTC.

This clonotype was detected only a few times. The gene calls are TRBV2 and TRBJ2-7; 10 bases line up with TRBD2. The J call may be mistaken, given a closer DNA end match to TRBJ2-1. Germline loops: CDR1 SNHLY, CDR2 FYNNEI. This CDR3 contains 15 residues. CDR3 amino acids: CASSGPAGGDNEQFF. The CDR3 nucleotides are TGTGCCAGCAGCGGGCCAGCGGGGGGGGACAATGAGCAGTTCTTC.

This chain joins TRBV9 and TRBJ2-5, with 9 bases aligning to TRBD1. The DNA end favors TRBJ2-7, so the J call may be wrong. The CDR3 runs to 15 residues. CDR1 and CDR2 (germline): SGDLS, YYNGEE. The CDR3 sequence: CASSSSGQGGDEQYF. DNA of the CDR3: TGTGCCAGCAGCTCCTCGGGACAGGGAGGGGACGAGCAGTACTTC.

The chain has TRBV19 and TRBJ2-3; D is perhaps TRBD2 (5 bases). CDR3 length: 13 amino acids. Between the trimmed V and J ends, which lost 8 bases and 2 bases, there was a span of 11 bases. The germline gives CDR1 LNHDA, CDR2 SQIVND (reference sequence). CDR3 residues: CASLAGHTDTQYF. CDR3 coding DNA: TGTGCCAGTCTTGCGGGTCACACAGATACGCAGTATTTT.

This clonotype was seen more than once but under ten times. The chain couples TRBV15 to TRBJ1-4, with 7 bases aligning to TRBD1. The CDR3 spans 15 residues. Trimming cost V 1 base and J 6 bases; bases outside gene matches: 5. CDR1 is LNHNV and CDR2 is YYDKDF in the germline V gene (reference sequence). CDR3 in amino acids: CATSRVEGADEKLFF. In nucleotides, the CDR3 is TGTGCCACCAGCAGAGTAGAGGGGGCCGATGAAAAACTGTTTTTT.

In its sample, this clonotype was seen a few times. This chain uses TRBV7-2 with TRBJ2-1; D perhaps matches TRBD2 (6 bases). The V gene's germline CDR1 is SGHTA and CDR2 FQGNSA. The CDR3 consists of 14 residues. Trimming took 5 bases from V and 4 from J, leaving 12 bases between them. The CDR3 sequence is CASSRSREYNEQFF. The CDR3 DNA reads TGTGCCAGCAGCCGCAGTCGGGAGTACAATGAGCAGTTCTTC.

J is TRBJ2-5 and V is TRBV2; D gene unclear. With the DNA end fitting TRBJ2-7 better, the J assignment may be wrong. The CDR3 covers 16 residues. In germline, CDR1 is SNHLY, CDR2 FYNNEI. CDR3 DNA sequence: TGTGCCAGCAGAAGAACAGATGGGCAGGCCGCCGGCGAGCAGTACTTC. Protein product: CASRRTDGQAAGEQYF.